One sample yielded the 25 T cell receptor beta chains listed below, sequenced in a study of blood T cell repertoires in COVID-19. The method was immunoSEQ multiplex PCR; TCRdb's version includes in-frame clones alone and lacks a portion of them. The top ten clones hold around 8% of a sample with 110,000 or so clones, around 84% of them seen once. Specimen: peripheral blood. The source is a woman aged 40 to 50 with acute or convalescent COVID-19.

This chain links TRBV6-2 or TRBV6-3 with TRBJ2-5, with 14 bases fitting TRBD2. The J segment lost 4 bases and the V segment lost 0 bases, leaving 10 bases of the junction unmatched. The CDR3 is made up of 19 amino acids. CDR1 and CDR2 (germline): MNHEY, SVGEGT. CDR3 in amino acids: CASSYSPGLAGDMGETQYF. The CDR3 DNA sequence: TGTGCCAGCAGTTACTCGCCGGGACTAGCGGGAGACATGGGAGAGACCCAGTACTTC.

This clone was seen only once. The chain employs TRBV7-9 and TRBJ1-1, with TRBD1 identical over 7 bases. Trimming removed 4 bases from V and 0 bases from J; junction bases left unmatched: 8. Germline CDR1 SEHNR, CDR2 FQNEAQ (reference sequence). This CDR3 has 16 amino acids. The CDR3 loop is CASSSSGGGMNTEAFF. CDR3 nucleotide sequence: TGTGCCAGCAGCTCTTCAGGGGGTGGAATGAACACTGAAGCTTTCTTT.

V is TRBV19 and J is TRBJ1-4; 7 nucleotides line up with TRBD1. The CDR3 sequence is 16 residues long. Germline V gene sequence: CDR1 LNHDA, CDR2 SQIVND (reference sequence). V was pared by 5 bases and J by 1 base, with 7 bases of the junction left unmatched. CDR3 sequence: CASSSTGTKTNEKLFF. CDR3 nucleotide sequence: TGTGCCAGTAGTTCGACAGGGACCAAAACTAATGAAAAACTGTTTTTT.

The J gene is TRBJ1-5, the V gene TRBV19; D possibly corresponds to TRBD1 (6 bases). The CDR3 sequence is 13 residues long. The V gene lost 5 bases and the J gene lost 4 bases, with 9 bases spanning the gap. Germline CDR1 LNHDA, CDR2 SQIVND (reference sequence). The CDR3 DNA follows: TGTGCCAGTAGTGTCCAGGGGAATCAGCCCCAGCATTTT. It codes for CASSVQGNQPQHF.

The chain uses TRBV7-3 and TRBJ2-5; 13 nucleotides agree with TRBD2. The CDR3 runs to 16 residues. The ends lost 5 bases at V and 5 bases at J; junction bases unmatched: 8. Germline lookup yields CDR1 SGHTA and CDR2 FQGTGA. CDR3 coding DNA: TGTGCCAGCAGCCAAACTAGCGGGGGGGCCAGGGAGACCCAGTACTTC. Protein sequence: CASSQTSGGARETQYF.

The chain is built from TRBV4-1 and TRBJ2-1, with D maybe TRBD1 (6 bases). This CDR3 has 13 amino acids. In germline, CDR1 is MGHRA, CDR2 YSYEKL. V lost 4 bases to trimming and J lost 14 bases, with 18 bases between them. CDR3 in DNA: TGCGCCAGCAGCCCCTTCGGTGAGTCAGGGGAGTTCTTC. This codes for CASSPFGESGEFF.

The chain has TRBV30 and TRBJ1-2; D remains unclear. Germline V CDR1 and CDR2: GTSNPN, SVGIG (reference sequence). The CDR3 length is 11 residues. V lost 3 bases and J 4 bases, leaving 6 bases between the germline ends. The CDR3 region has the DNA TGTGCCTGGAGCAACTTCTATGGCTACACCTTC. It is translated as CAWSNFYGYTF.

Only a few counts were recorded for this clone. V gene TRBV5-6 combines with J gene TRBJ2-1; D is undetermined. Germline lookup yields CDR1 SGHDT and CDR2 YYEEEE. This CDR3 contains 13 residues. The V and J ends lost 0 bases and 7 bases respectively, with 8 bases between them. As DNA, the CDR3 is TGTGCCAGCAGCTTGGAGAACGGGAATGAGCAGTTCTTC. This translates into CASSLENGNEQFF.

This sequence joins TRBV6-6 and TRBJ1-1; TRBD1 matches at 10 bases. Germline values: CDR1 MNHNY, CDR2 SVGAGI (reference sequence). This CDR3 has 16 amino acids. J was trimmed by 3 bases and V by 6 bases; bases with no gene match: 10. The CDR3 DNA is TGTGCCAGCAGAAAGACAGGGGGCTTAGGGCACACTGAAGCTTTCTTT. This encodes CASRKTGGLGHTEAFF.

The chain links TRBV5-6 to TRBJ2-7, with D perhaps TRBD2 (7 bases). The germline V gene has CDR1 SGHDT and CDR2 YYEEEE. The V and J ends lost 1 base and 0 bases respectively, with 11 bases between them. The CDR3 loop spans 15 amino acids. CDR3 protein: CASSLPRGASYEQYF. The CDR3 bases are TGTGCCAGCAGCTTGCCCCGGGGGGCCTCCTACGAGCAGTACTTC.

The chain recombines TRBV5-1 with TRBJ2-3, with D perhaps TRBD2 (6 bases). Trimming cost V 3 bases and J 1 base, with 15 bases left between them. CDR3 length equals 16 residues. CDR1 and CDR2 from the germline V gene are SGHRS and YFSETQ. The CDR3 reads CASSYRGGVGTDTQYF. CDR3 DNA: TGCGCCAGCAGCTACCGGGGCGGGGTGGGCACAGATACGCAGTATTTT. Full variable domain (remainder filled in from reference TRBV5-1 and TRBJ2-3): KAGVTQTPRYLIKTRGQQVTLSCSPISGHRSVSWYQQTPGQGLQFLFEYFSETQRNKGNFPGRFSGRQFSNSRSEMNVSTLELGDSALYLCASSYRGGVGTDTQYFGPGTRLTVL.

The chain uses TRBV9 and TRBJ2-3; D is perhaps TRBD1 (5 bases). Trimming removed 0 bases from V and 0 bases from J, with 26 bases in between. The CDR3 loop spans 21 amino acids. From germline, CDR1 is SGDLS and CDR2 YYNGEE. CDR3 sequence: CASSVDYLNLQGPGSTDTQYF. CDR3 DNA: TGTGCCAGCAGCGTAGACTACCTCAATCTCCAGGGTCCGGGTAGCACAGATACGCAGTATTTT.

CDR3 in DNA: TGTGCCAGCAGCCGAAAAGACAGGGGCTACACCTTC. Translating it yields CASSRKDRGYTF. This chain joins TRBV5-6 and TRBJ1-2; weak D call: TRBD1 (6 bases). This CDR3 contains 12 residues. V lost 4 bases, J lost 8 bases, and 12 bases lay in between. The germline gives CDR1 SGHDT, CDR2 YYEEEE.

V usage is TRBV6-5 and J usage is TRBJ1-2; D uncertain. This CDR3 is 14 amino acids long. The V end lost 0 bases, the J end lost 1 base, and 6 bases lay between the germline ends. Germline assignment: CDR1 MNHEY and CDR2 SVGAGI. The CDR3 sequence is CASSYSRFNYGYTF. As DNA, the CDR3 is TGTGCCAGCAGTTACTCGAGGTTTAACTATGGCTACACCTTC.

The chain is built from TRBV2 and TRBJ2-1; D is ambiguous. CDR1 is SNHLY and CDR2 is FYNNEI in the germline V gene. The CDR3 runs to 14 residues. Trimming took 7 bases from V and 0 from J, leaving 10 bases between them. CDR3 amino acids: CASTRLASYNEQFF. The CDR3 DNA is TGTGCCAGCACCAGACTGGCCTCCTACAATGAGCAGTTCTTC.

The chain joins TRBV12-3 or TRBV12-4 to TRBJ1-6; TRBD1 matches 7 bases. Trimming removed 6 bases from V and 7 bases from J; junction bases left unmatched: 3. The CDR3 is made up of 13 amino acids. The CDR3 sequence is CASRPTGNSPLHF. The CDR3 bases are TGTGCCAGCAGGCCGACAGGGAATTCACCCCTCCACTTT.

This sequence joins TRBV4-1 and TRBJ1-4; tentatively, D is TRBD1 (6 bases). V lost 0 bases to trimming and J lost 7 bases, with 15 bases between them. This CDR3 region has 16 residues. The germline V gene encodes CDR1 MGHRA and CDR2 YSYEKL. The CDR3 spells CASSQDQRGASEKLFF. The CDR3 DNA sequence: TGCGCCAGCAGCCAAGATCAACGGGGGGCAAGTGAAAAACTGTTTTTT.

The genes are TRBV30 and TRBJ2-1, with 7 bases matching TRBD2. V shed 4 bases and J 2 bases; nucleotides not matched to a gene: 8. The CDR3 extends over 15 amino acids. Germline CDR1 and CDR2: GTSNPN and SVGIG (reference sequence). CDR3 coding DNA: TGTGCCTGGAATCAAAGGACTAGTCCCTACAATGAGCAGTTCTTC. Residues: CAWNQRTSPYNEQFF.

The CDR3 DNA is TGTGCCAGCAGCCAAGACAGTAACACCGGGGAGCTGTTTTTT. It codes for CASSQDSNTGELFF. This chain uses TRBV7-9 with TRBJ2-2; tentatively, D is TRBD1 (5 bases). The CDR3 sequence is 14 residues long. V was clipped by 5 bases and J by 2 bases, with 9 bases between them. The germline CDR1 and CDR2 sequences are SEHNR and FQNEAQ (reference sequence).

The rearrangement uses TRBV11-2 and TRBJ2-5, with D maybe TRBD2 (5 bases). The V end lost 2 bases, the J end lost 2 bases, and 12 bases lay between the germline ends. The CDR3 covers 15 residues. Germline CDR1 SGHAT, CDR2 FQNNGV. Here the CDR3 DNA reads TGTGCCAGCAGCTTATCCGGACTTACACAAGAGACCCAGTACTTC. Residues: CASSLSGLTQETQYF.

In its sample, this clone was seen a few times. The J gene is TRBJ1-5, the V gene TRBV6-8, with 7 bases lining up with TRBD1. The V and J ends lost 6 bases and 2 bases, in that order; junction bases with no gene match: 16. The CDR3 has 18 amino acids. Per germline, CDR1 MNHGY and CDR2 SAAAGT. The chain's CDR3 is CASSHRPNRGIGNQPQHF. Written as DNA, the CDR3 is TGTGCCAGCAGCCATCGTCCCAACAGGGGAATTGGCAATCAGCCCCAGCATTTT.

The rearrangement links TRBV7-2 to TRBJ2-5, with D unclear. Germline V gene data show CDR1 as SGHTA and CDR2 as FQGNSA. The V end lost 10 bases, the J end lost 3 bases, and 15 bases lay between the germline ends. This CDR3 is 13 amino acids long. CDR3 in DNA: TGTGCCATCTCCTCTCAACAGAAAGAGACCCAGTACTTC. This codes for CAISSQQKETQYF.

The chain couples TRBV5-1 to TRBJ1-4; 7 bases line up with TRBD1. CDR3 size: 14 residues. Germline V gives CDR1 SGHRS, CDR2 YFSETQ. V trimming: 4 bases; J trimming: 8 bases; junction bases outside the gene matches: 8. CDR3 loop: CASSLKTGNEKLFF. The CDR3 nucleotides read TGCGCCAGCAGCCTCAAGACAGGGAACGAAAAACTGTTTTTT. Based on the CDR3 plus reference TRBV5-1 and TRBJ1-4, the full variable domain is KAGVTQTPRYLIKTRGQQVTLSCSPISGHRSVSWYQQTPGQGLQFLFEYFSETQRNKGNFPGRFSGRQFSNSRSEMNVSTLELGDSALYLCASSLKTGNEKLFFGSGTQLSVL.

For this clone: One end of the junction does not line up with germline, which may come from a read error. V gene TRBV11-2 combines with J gene TRBJ2-1; no clear D gene. Per the germline V gene, CDR1 is SGHAT and CDR2 is FQNNGV. The CDR3 loop spans 12 amino acids. The CDR3 sequence is CASSLESAIWIF. For the CDR3, the DNA is TGTGCCAGCAGCTTAGAATCAGCGATATGGATCTTC.

CDR3 amino acids: CASSFGDEQYF. CDR3 nucleotide sequence: TGTGCCAGCAGCTTTGGAGACGAGCAGTACTTC. The chain carries TRBV7-9 and TRBJ2-7; D is unclear. The germline CDR1 and CDR2 sequences are SEHNR and FQNEAQ (reference sequence). V shed 3 bases and J shed 5 bases, with 5 bases lying between them. The CDR3 is made up of 11 amino acids.